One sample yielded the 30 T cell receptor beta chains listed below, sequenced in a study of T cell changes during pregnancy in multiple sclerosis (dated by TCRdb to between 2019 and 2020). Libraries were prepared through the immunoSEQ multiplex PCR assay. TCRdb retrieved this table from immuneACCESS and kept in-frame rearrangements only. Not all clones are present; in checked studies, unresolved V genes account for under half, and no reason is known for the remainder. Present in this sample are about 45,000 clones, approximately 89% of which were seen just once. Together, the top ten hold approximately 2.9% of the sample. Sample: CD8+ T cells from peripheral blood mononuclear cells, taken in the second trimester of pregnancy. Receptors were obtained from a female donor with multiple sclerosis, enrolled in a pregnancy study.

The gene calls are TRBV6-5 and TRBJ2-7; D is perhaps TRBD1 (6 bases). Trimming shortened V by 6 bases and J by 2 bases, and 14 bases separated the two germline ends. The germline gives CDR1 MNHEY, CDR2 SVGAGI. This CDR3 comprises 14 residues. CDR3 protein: CASSPGTPPYEQYF. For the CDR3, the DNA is TGTGCCAGCAGCCCCGGGACACCTCCCTACGAGCAGTACTTC.

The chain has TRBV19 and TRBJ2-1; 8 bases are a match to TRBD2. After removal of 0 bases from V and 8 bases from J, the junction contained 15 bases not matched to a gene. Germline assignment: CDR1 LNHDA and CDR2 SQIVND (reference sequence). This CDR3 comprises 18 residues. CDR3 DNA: TGTGCCAGTAGTATAGATATCGGTAGCGGGGATAGTATGGATGAGCAGTTCTTC. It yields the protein CASSIDIGSGDSMDEQFF.

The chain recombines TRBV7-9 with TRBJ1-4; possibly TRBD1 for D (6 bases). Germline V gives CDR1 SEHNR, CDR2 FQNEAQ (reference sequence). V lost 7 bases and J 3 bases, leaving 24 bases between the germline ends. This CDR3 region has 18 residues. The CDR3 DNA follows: TGTGCCAGCACCCCGAATTACCAGGGGCAGGCTCCTAATGAAAAACTGTTTTTT. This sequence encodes CASTPNYQGQAPNEKLFF.

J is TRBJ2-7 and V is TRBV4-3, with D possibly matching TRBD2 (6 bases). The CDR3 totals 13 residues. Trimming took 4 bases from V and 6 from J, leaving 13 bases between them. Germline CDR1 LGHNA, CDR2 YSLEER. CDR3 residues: CASSPGGASEQYF. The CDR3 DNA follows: TGCGCCAGCAGCCCCGGAGGGGCCAGCGAGCAGTACTTC.

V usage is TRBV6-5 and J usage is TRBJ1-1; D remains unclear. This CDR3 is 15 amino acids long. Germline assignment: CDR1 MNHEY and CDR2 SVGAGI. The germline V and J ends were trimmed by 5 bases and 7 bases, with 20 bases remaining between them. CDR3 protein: CASSPSEGRGGEAFF. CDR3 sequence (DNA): TGTGCCAGCAGTCCTTCGGAGGGCCGAGGAGGTGAAGCTTTCTTT.

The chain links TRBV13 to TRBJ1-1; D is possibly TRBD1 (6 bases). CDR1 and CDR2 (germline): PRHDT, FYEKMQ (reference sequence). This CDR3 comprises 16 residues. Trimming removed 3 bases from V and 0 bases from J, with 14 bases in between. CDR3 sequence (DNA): TGTGCCAGCAGCTTGGAGCGGGGGCGATTGAACACTGAAGCTTTCTTT. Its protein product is CASSLERGRLNTEAFF. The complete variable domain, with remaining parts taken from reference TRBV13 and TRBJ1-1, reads AAGVIQSPRHLIKEKRETATLKCYPIPRHDTVYWYQQGPGQDPQFLISFYEKMQSDKGSIPDRFSAQQFSDYHSELNMSSLELGDSALYFCASSLERGRLNTEAFFGQGTRLTVV.

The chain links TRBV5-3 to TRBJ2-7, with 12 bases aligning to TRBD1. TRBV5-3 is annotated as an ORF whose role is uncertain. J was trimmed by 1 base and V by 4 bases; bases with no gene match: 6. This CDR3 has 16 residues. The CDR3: CARSPGQGAISYEQYF. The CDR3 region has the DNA TGTGCCAGAAGCCCGGGACAGGGGGCCATATCCTACGAGCAGTACTTC.

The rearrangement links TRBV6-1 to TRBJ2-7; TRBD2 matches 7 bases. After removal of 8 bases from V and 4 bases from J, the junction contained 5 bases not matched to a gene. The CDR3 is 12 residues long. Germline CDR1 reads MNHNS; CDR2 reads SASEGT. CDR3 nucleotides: TGTGCCAGCCTCAGGGAGGGGTACGAGCAGTACTTC. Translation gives CASLREGYEQYF.

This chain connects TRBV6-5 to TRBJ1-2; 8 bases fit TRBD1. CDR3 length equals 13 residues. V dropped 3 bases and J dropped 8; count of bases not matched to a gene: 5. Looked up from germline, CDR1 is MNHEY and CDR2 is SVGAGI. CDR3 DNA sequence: TGTGCCAGCAGTTATGGACAGGGAACCGGCTACACCTTC. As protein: CASSYGQGTGYTF.

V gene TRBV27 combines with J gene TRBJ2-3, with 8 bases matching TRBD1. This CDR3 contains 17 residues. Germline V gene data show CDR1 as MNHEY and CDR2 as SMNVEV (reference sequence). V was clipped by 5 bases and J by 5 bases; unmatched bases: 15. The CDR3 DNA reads TGTGCCAGCAGTAGTCCCGGGACAGGAGGGTCCGTAGATACGCAGTATTTT. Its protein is CASSSPGTGGSVDTQYF.

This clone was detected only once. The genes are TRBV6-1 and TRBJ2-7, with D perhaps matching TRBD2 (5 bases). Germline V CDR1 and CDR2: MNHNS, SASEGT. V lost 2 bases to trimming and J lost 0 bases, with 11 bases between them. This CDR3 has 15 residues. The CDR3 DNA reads TGTGCCAGCAGTGAATGGGGAGTTAGCTCCTACGAGCAGTACTTC. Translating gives CASSEWGVSSYEQYF.

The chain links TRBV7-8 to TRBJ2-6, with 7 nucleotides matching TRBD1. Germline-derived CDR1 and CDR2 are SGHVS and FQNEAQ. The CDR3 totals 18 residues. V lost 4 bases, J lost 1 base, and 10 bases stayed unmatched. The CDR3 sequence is CASSWTGEPTSGANVLTF. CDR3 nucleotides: TGTGCCAGCAGCTGGACAGGAGAACCGACTTCTGGGGCCAACGTCCTGACTTTC.

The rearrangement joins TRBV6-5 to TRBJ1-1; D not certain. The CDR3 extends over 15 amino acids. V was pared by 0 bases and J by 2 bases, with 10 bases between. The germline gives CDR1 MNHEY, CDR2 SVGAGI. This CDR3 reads CASSYSTASNTEAFF. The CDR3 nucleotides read TGTGCCAGCAGTTACTCTACAGCCTCCAACACTGAAGCTTTCTTT.

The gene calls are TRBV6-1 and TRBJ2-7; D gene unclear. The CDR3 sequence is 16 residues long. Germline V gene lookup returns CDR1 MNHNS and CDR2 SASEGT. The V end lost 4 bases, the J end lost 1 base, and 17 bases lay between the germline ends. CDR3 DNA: TGTGCCAGCAGTGCCACTCCAGGTATCCCTTCCTACGAGCAGTACTTC. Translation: CASSATPGIPSYEQYF.

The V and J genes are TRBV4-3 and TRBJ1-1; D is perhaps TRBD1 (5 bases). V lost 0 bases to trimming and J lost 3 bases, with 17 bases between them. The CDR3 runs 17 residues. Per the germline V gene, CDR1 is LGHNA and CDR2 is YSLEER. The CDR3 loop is CASSQDLGSWGDTEAFF. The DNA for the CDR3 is TGCGCCAGCAGCCAAGATTTGGGCTCTTGGGGGGACACTGAAGCTTTCTTT.

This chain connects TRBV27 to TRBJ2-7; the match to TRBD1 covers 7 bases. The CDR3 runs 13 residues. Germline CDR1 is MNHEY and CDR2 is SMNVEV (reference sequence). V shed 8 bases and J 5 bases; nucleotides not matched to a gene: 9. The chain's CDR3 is CASGETGFHEQYF. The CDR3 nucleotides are TGTGCCAGCGGAGAGACAGGGTTCCACGAGCAGTACTTC.

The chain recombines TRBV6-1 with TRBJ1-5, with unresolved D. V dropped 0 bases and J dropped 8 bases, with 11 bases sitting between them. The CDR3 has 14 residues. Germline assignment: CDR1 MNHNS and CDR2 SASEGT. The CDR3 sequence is CASSEARRVKPQHF. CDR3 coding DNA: TGTGCCAGCAGTGAAGCGAGGAGGGTCAAGCCCCAGCATTTT.

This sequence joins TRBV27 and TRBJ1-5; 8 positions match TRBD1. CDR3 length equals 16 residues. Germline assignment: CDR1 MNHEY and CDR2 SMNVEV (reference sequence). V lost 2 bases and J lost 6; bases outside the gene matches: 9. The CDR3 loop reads CASSLRDPGGSQPQHF. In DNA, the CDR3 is TGTGCCAGCAGTTTAAGGGATCCAGGGGGCTCTCAGCCCCAGCATTTT.

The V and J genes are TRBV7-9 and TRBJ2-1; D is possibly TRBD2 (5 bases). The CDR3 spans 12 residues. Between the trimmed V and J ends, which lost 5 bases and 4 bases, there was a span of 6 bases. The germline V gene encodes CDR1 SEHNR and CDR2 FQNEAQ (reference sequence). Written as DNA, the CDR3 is TGTGCCAGCAGCCCGGGATACAATGAGCAGTTCTTC. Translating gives CASSPGYNEQFF.

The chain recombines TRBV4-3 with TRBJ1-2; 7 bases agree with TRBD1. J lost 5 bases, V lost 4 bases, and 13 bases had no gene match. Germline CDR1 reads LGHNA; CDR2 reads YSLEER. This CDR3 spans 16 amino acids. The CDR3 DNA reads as TGCGCCAGCAGCCCGAATCGACAGGGAGCTTTTTATGGCTACACCTTC. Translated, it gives CASSPNRQGAFYGYTF.

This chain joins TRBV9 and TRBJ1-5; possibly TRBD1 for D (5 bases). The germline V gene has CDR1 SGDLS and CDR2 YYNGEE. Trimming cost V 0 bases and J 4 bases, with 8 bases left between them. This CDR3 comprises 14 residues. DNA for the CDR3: TGTGCCAGCAGCGTAGGACAGATTAATCAGCCCCAGCATTTT. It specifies CASSVGQINQPQHF.

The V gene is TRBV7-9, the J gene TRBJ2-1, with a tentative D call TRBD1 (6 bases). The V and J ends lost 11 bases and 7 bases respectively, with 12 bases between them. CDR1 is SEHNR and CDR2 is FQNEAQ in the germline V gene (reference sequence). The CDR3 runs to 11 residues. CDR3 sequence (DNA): TGTGCCGGATACCAGGGGAATGAGCAGTTCTTC. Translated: CAGYQGNEQFF.

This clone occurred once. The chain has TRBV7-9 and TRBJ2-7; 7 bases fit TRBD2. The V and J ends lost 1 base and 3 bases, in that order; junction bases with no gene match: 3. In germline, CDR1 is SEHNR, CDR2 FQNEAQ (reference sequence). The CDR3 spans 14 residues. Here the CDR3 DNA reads TGTGCCAGCAGCTTAGGCGGGGGAGGCTACGAGCAGTACTTC. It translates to CASSLGGGGYEQYF.

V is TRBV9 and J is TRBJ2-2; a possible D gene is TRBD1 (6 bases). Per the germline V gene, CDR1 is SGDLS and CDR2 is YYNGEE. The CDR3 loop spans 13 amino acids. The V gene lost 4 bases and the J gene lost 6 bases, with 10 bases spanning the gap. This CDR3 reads CASSPQGPGELFF. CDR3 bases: TGTGCCAGCAGCCCCCAGGGGCCCGGGGAGCTGTTTTTT. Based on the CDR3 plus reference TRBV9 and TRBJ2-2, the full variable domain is DSGVTQTPKHLITATGQRVTLRCSPRSGDLSVYWYQQSLDQGLQFLIQYYNGEERAKGNILERFSAQQFPDLHSELNLSSLELGDSALYFCASSPQGPGELFFGEGSRLTVL.

CDR3 bases: TGTGCCAGCACTTCCGGACAGGACGGAAACACCATATATTTT. Protein product: CASTSGQDGNTIYF. The V and J genes are TRBV6-5 and TRBJ1-3; TRBD1 aligns across 7 bases. The length of the CDR3 is 14 residues. Germline V gene lookup returns CDR1 MNHEY and CDR2 SVGAGI. V was pared by 7 bases and J by 4 bases, with 7 bases of the junction left unmatched.

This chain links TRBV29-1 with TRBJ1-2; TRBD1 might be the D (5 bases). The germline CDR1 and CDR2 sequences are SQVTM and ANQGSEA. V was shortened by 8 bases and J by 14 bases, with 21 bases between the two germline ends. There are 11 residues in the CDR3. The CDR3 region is CSSRLDKAETF. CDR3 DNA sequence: TGCAGCTCTCGTCTGGACAAAGCTGAAACCTTC.

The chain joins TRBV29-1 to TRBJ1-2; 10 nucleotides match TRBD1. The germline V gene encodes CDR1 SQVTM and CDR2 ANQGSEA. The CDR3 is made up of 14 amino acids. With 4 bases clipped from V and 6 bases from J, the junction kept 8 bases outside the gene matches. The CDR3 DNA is TGCAGCGTTGTCCGAGGGGGGACAGGGGATGGCTACACCTTC. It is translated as CSVVRGGTGDGYTF. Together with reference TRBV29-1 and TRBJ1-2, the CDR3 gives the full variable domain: SAVISQKPSRDICQRGTSLTIQCQVDSQVTMMFWYRQQPGQSLTLIATANQGSEATYESGFVIDKFPISRPNLTFSTLTVSNMSPEDSSIYLCSVVRGGTGDGYTFGSGTRLTVV.

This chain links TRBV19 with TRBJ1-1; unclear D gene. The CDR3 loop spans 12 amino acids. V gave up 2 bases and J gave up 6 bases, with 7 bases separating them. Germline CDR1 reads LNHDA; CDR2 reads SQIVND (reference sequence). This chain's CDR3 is CASSIRGSEAFF. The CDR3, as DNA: TGTGCCAGTAGTATAAGAGGCTCTGAAGCTTTCTTT.

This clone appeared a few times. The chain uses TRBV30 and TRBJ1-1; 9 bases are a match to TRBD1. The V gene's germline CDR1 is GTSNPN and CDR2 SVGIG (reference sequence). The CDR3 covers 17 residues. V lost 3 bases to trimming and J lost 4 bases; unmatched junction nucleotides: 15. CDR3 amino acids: CAWRGARTGEAVTEAFF. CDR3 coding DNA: TGTGCCTGGAGGGGGGCCAGGACAGGGGAAGCGGTCACTGAAGCTTTCTTT.

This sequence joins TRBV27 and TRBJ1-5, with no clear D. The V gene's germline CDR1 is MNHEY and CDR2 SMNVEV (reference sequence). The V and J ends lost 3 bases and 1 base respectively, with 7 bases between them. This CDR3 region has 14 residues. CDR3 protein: CASSFGQSNQPQHF. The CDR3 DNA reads TGTGCCAGCAGTTTCGGTCAAAGCAATCAGCCCCAGCATTTT.